These 13 T cell receptor beta chains were sequenced from one sample in a study of Graves' ophthalmopathy and Graves' hyperthyroidism. Using RNA transcripts, the TCR beta CDR3 regions were amplified. An opening RT-PCR round employed HTBI primers and preceded a second-round multiplex PCR. TCRdb passed the multiplex PCR reads through MiXCR, listing each CDR3 protein once. The sample carries under 350,000 distinct CDR3 sequences, about a sixth recorded once. The sample taken for sequencing was peripheral blood. These receptors originate from an adult man with Graves' ophthalmopathy.

This clonotype was counted at least ten times. The rearrangement joins TRBV7-2 to TRBJ1-1; a possible D gene is TRBD1 (5 bases). The CDR3 consists of 13 residues. The ends were cut back, 1 base at V and 10 bases at J, with 13 bases in the middle. Germline V CDR1 and CDR2: SGHTA, FQGNSA. In nucleotides, the CDR3 is TGTGCCAGCAGCTTAGGGACGACGGGGCGAGCTTTCTTT. This translates into CASSLGTTGRAFF.

This clonotype was seen many times. This chain connects TRBV6-2 or TRBV6-3 to TRBJ2-7; TRBD2 aligns across 10 bases. Germline-derived CDR1 and CDR2 are MNHEY and SVGEGT. The CDR3 length is 18 residues. V shed 0 bases and J 0 bases; nucleotides not matched to a gene: 8. The CDR3 region is CASSYSRGASGSSYEQYF. In DNA form, the CDR3 reads TGTGCCAGCAGTTACTCGAGAGGGGCTAGCGGGAGCTCCTACGAGCAGTACTTC.

In this sample, this clonotype turned up once. This chain joins TRBV12-3 or TRBV12-4 and TRBJ1-2, with 8 bases identical to TRBD1. The length of the CDR3 is 13 residues. V was pared by 8 bases and J by 6 bases, with 8 bases of the junction left unmatched. CDR3 in amino acids: CASGRTGKDGYTF. CDR3 bases: TGTGCCAGCGGTAGGACAGGGAAGGATGGCTACACCTTC.

This clonotype was observed at least ten times. This sequence joins TRBV12-3 or TRBV12-4 and TRBJ1-5, with 8 bases identical to TRBD1. The CDR3 loop spans 14 amino acids. Trimming cost V 6 bases and J 1 base; bases outside gene matches: 2. The CDR3 nucleotides are TGTGCCAGCAGGCAGGGGGCGAGCAATCAGCCCCAGCATTTT. The encoded protein is CASRQGASNQPQHF.

Ten or more counts support this clonotype. This chain connects TRBV12-3 or TRBV12-4 to TRBJ1-1, with a weak D call TRBD1 (5 bases). The CDR3 is 17 residues long. V lost 3 bases and J lost 1, with 18 bases in between. The CDR3 nucleotides read TGTGCCAGCAGTTTGCGTCGAGGGGCAGATCCGAACACTGAAGCTTTCTTT. This translates into CASSLRRGADPNTEAFF.

In its sample, this clonotype was seen a few times. The chain joins TRBV20-1 to TRBJ2-5; 9 bases are shared with TRBD2. Germline-derived CDR1 and CDR2 are DFQATT and SNEGSKA (reference sequence). Trimming at V came to 0 bases and at J to 9 bases, leaving 8 bases not matched to a gene. The CDR3 runs 14 residues. CDR3 loop: CSAREGGGAYSQYF. The CDR3 DNA follows: TGCAGTGCTAGAGAAGGCGGGGGGGCCTACTCCCAGTACTTC.

This clonotype has ten or more counts. This rearrangement joins TRBV30 to TRBJ1-1, with a tentative D call TRBD1 (6 bases). Germline CDR1 reads GTSNPN; CDR2 reads SVGIG (reference sequence). V lost 2 bases to trimming and J lost 2 bases, with 9 bases between them. The CDR3 contains 13 residues. CDR3 coding DNA: TGTGCCTGGAGTCTGGGACACAACACTGAAGCTTTCTTT. Protein product: CAWSLGHNTEAFF.

There are many counts of this clonotype. V is TRBV6-5 and J is TRBJ2-7; D is possibly TRBD1 (6 bases). The CDR3 extends over 13 amino acids. Germline lookup yields CDR1 MNHEY and CDR2 SVGAGI. V was clipped by 2 bases and J by 2 bases, with 7 bases between them. CDR3 sequence reads: CASSYPGAYEQYF. CDR3 bases: TGTGCCAGCAGTTACCCAGGGGCCTACGAGCAGTACTTC.

As to this clonotype: A read error is likely, as this CDR3 ends without the conserved phenylalanine or tryptophan. This chain joins TRBV3-1 and TRBJ1-5, with D possibly matching TRBD1 (6 bases). CDR1 and CDR2 from the germline V gene are LGHDT and YNNKEL (reference sequence). The CDR3 consists of 14 residues. V was pared by 3 bases and J by 2 bases, with 8 bases between. The DNA for the CDR3 is TGTGCCAGCAGCCATTCAGGGGGCAATCAGCCCCAGCATCTT. As protein: CASSHSGGNQPQHL.

This clonotype was counted many times. The chain links TRBV20-1 to TRBJ2-5; 7 positions match TRBD1. Germline V gene sequence: CDR1 DFQATT, CDR2 SNEGSKA (reference sequence). The CDR3 is 14 amino acids. Trimming at V came to 4 bases and at J to 3 bases, leaving 8 bases not matched to a gene. The CDR3, as DNA: TGCAGTGCTACCGGGACAGTCCCGGAAGAGACCCAGTACTTC. Its translation is CSATGTVPEETQYF.

In its sample, this clonotype was seen many times. V is TRBV27 and J is TRBJ2-5, with no clear D. The germline V and J ends were trimmed by 2 bases and 5 bases, with 12 bases remaining between them. Germline CDR1 is MNHEY and CDR2 is SMNVEV (reference sequence). There are 14 residues in the CDR3. The CDR3 region is CASSLDSFGETQYF. The CDR3 bases are TGTGCCAGCAGTTTAGACTCCTTCGGTGAGACCCAGTACTTC.

In its sample, this clonotype was seen many times. The DNA for the CDR3 is TGTGCCAGCAGGTTGCTCAGAAACACTGAAGCTTTCTTT. It translates to CASRLLRNTEAFF. The gene calls are TRBV6-2 or TRBV6-3 and TRBJ1-1; the D is unclear. CDR3 length equals 13 residues. Germline V CDR1 and CDR2: MNHEY, SVGEGT. Trimming cost V 6 bases and J 2 bases, with 10 bases left between them.

Ten or more counts support this clonotype. This CDR3 reads CASSLVEIPYYGYTF. For the CDR3, the DNA is TGTGCCAGCAGCTTAGTAGAGATTCCTTACTATGGCTACACCTTC. The rearrangement joins TRBV7-9 to TRBJ1-2; no reliable D call. CDR1 is SEHNR and CDR2 is FQNEAQ in the germline V gene (reference sequence). Trimming shortened V by 1 base and J by 3 bases, and 12 bases separated the two germline ends. The CDR3 covers 15 residues.